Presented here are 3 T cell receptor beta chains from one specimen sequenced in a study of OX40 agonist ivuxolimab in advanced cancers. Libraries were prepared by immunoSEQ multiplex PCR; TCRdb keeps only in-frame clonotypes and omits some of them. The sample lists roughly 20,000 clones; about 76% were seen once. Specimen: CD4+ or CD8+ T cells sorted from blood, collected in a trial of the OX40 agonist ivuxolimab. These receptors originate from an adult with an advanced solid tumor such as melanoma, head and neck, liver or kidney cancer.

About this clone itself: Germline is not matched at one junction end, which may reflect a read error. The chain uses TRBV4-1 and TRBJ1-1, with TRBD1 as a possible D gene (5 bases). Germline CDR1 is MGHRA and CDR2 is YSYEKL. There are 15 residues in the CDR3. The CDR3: CVSSQVTGLNTEAFF. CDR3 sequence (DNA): TGCGTCAGCAGCCAAGTTACGGGACTGAACACTGAAGCTTTCTTT.

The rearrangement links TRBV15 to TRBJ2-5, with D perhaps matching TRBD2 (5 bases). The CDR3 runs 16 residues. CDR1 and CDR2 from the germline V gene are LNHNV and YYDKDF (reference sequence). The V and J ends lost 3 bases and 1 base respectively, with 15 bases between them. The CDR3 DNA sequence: TGTGCCACCAGCAGGGGAGAGTGGGGAACCCAAGAGACCCAGTACTTC. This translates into CATSRGEWGTQETQYF.

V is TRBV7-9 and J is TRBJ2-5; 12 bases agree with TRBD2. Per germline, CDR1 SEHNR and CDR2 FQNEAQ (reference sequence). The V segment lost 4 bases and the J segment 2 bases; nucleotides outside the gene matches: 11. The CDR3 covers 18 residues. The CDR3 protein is CASSSPSDGLAGQETQYF. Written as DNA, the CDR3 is TGTGCCAGCAGCTCCCCATCCGACGGACTAGCGGGGCAAGAGACCCAGTACTTC.